Sequencing of this T cell receptor beta chain was carried out in a study of shared clonotypes between healthy human individuals. An even split of each subset's genomic DNA across several immunoSEQ plates was performed. Clones were read by immunoSEQ multiplex PCR, and TCRdb kept only the in-frame ones, dropping some. The data hold under 750,000 clones, with 55% to 75% observed a single time. Points from the study as a whole: Sorted-subset samples were not fully sequenced, rarefaction indicated. Non-shared clonotypes were found to have lower generation probabilities than the clonotypes that were shared by all four of the sorted-subset donors.

As concerns this clone: The antigen is unknown.

Germline values: CDR1 MDHEN, CDR2 SYDVKM. The V gene end was trimmed by 5 bases and the J gene end by 4 bases; junction bases not matched to a gene: 5. This CDR3 has 14 amino acids. This sequence was found in a woman aged 25 to 39 in good health. The chain joins TRBV28 to TRBJ1-2; 9 nucleotides line up with TRBD1. The sequencing input was memory CD4+ T cells sorted from blood. Subset meaning: CD45RA-negative fraction. CDR3 protein: CASSPTGGVYGYTF. The CDR3 DNA follows: TGTGCCAGCAGTCCGACAGGGGGGGTCTATGGCTACACCTTC.